Shown below are 7 T cell receptor beta chains from a single sample sequenced in a study of PD-1 blockade in classical Hodgkin lymphoma. Time point described: cycle 4 day 1 (C4D1), after more than 5 weeks of nivolumab. Exposure to brentuximab vedotin varied, and each patient had relapsed following autologous stem cell transplantation. Only in-frame clones appear in the TCRdb table, and some are missing; sequencing was by immunoSEQ multiplex PCR. The sample yields 90,000 to 100,000 clones, about 77% seen once. The input for sequencing was peripheral blood mononuclear cells (PBMCs), taken before the fourth cycle of nivolumab. Receptors were obtained from a human donor with classical Hodgkin lymphoma.

J is TRBJ1-6 and V is TRBV25-1; maybe TRBD1 (6 bases). V was pared by 4 bases and J by 9 bases, with 16 bases between. Per germline, CDR1 MGHDK and CDR2 SYGVNS. This CDR3 is built from 15 residues. The CDR3 reads CASSGRTARGSPLHF. The CDR3 bases are TGTGCCAGCAGTGGAAGGACAGCTCGGGGTTCACCCCTCCACTTT.

This chain uses TRBV30 with TRBJ1-6; D gene ambiguous. Germline CDR1 GTSNPN, CDR2 SVGIG (reference sequence). Trimming took 3 bases from V and 7 from J, leaving 13 bases between them. This CDR3 is built from 14 residues. Here the CDR3 DNA reads TGTGCCTGGAGCGGTTCCCGTAAGAATTCACCCCTCCACTTT. It is translated as CAWSGSRKNSPLHF.

The chain carries TRBV7-9 and TRBJ2-3; D is possibly TRBD2 (6 bases). With 0 bases removed from V and 7 bases from J, the gap between germline ends came to 20 bases. Germline V gene data show CDR1 as SEHNR and CDR2 as FQNEAQ (reference sequence). This CDR3 comprises 17 residues. The CDR3 DNA reads TGTGCCAGCAGCTTAGCCGTGGGGGGAAGTCTCGGAAATACGCAGTATTTT. This encodes CASSLAVGGSLGNTQYF.

The V gene is TRBV6-6, the J gene TRBJ1-5, with D possibly matching TRBD1 (6 bases). Germline CDR1 MNHNY, CDR2 SVGAGI (reference sequence). The CDR3 consists of 13 residues. V lost 6 bases, J lost 7 bases, and 13 bases lay in between. Here the CDR3 reads CASRQGLLQPQHF. CDR3 sequence (DNA): TGTGCCAGCAGACAGGGTTTGTTACAGCCCCAGCATTTT.

The rearrangement links TRBV6-6 to TRBJ1-1, with D tentatively TRBD1 (6 bases). This CDR3 region has 13 residues. The V end lost 6 bases, the J end lost 4 bases, and 12 bases lay between the germline ends. CDR1 MNHNY and CDR2 SVGAGI come from the germline V gene (reference sequence). CDR3 residues: CASSYRESTEAFF. CDR3 sequence (DNA): TGTGCCAGCAGCTACAGGGAGAGCACTGAAGCTTTCTTT.

The rearrangement uses TRBV9 and TRBJ1-1; D ambiguous. There are 13 residues in the CDR3. The germline V gene has CDR1 SGDLS and CDR2 YYNGEE. Between the trimmed V and J ends, which lost 4 bases and 2 bases, there was a span of 9 bases. The CDR3 sequence: CASSLTVNTEAFF. DNA for the CDR3: TGTGCCAGCAGCCTAACAGTAAACACTGAAGCTTTCTTT.

V gene TRBV18 combines with J gene TRBJ2-6; 7 bases line up with TRBD1. CDR3 length: 16 residues. Germline V CDR1 and CDR2: KGHSH, LQKENI. The ends lost 3 bases at V and 2 bases at J; junction bases unmatched: 4. The CDR3 nucleotides are TGTGCCAGCTCACCGAAGAGGGGGCCTGGGGCCAACGTCCTGACTTTC. The encoded protein is CASSPKRGPGANVLTF. Together with reference TRBV18 and TRBJ2-6, the CDR3 gives the full variable domain: NAGVMQNPRHLVRRRGQEARLRCSPMKGHSHVYWYRQLPEEGLKFMVYLQKENIIDESGMPKERFSAEFPKEGPSILRIQQVVRGDSAAYFCASSPKRGPGANVLTFGAGSRLTVL.